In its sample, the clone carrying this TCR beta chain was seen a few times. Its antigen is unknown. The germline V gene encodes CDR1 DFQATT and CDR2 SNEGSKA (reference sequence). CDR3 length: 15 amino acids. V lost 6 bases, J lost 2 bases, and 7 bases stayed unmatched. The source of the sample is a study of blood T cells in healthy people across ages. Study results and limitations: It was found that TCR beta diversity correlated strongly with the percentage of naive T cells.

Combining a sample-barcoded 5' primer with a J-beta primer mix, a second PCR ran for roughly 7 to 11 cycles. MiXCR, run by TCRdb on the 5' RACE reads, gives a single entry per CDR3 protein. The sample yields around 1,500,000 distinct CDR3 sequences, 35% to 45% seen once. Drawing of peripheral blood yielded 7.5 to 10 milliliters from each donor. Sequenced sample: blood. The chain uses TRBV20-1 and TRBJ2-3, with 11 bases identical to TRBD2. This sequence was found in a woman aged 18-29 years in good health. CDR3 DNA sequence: TGCAGTGCGTCGGGACTAGCGGAGCCCACAGATACGCAGTATTTT. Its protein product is CSASGLAEPTDTQYF.